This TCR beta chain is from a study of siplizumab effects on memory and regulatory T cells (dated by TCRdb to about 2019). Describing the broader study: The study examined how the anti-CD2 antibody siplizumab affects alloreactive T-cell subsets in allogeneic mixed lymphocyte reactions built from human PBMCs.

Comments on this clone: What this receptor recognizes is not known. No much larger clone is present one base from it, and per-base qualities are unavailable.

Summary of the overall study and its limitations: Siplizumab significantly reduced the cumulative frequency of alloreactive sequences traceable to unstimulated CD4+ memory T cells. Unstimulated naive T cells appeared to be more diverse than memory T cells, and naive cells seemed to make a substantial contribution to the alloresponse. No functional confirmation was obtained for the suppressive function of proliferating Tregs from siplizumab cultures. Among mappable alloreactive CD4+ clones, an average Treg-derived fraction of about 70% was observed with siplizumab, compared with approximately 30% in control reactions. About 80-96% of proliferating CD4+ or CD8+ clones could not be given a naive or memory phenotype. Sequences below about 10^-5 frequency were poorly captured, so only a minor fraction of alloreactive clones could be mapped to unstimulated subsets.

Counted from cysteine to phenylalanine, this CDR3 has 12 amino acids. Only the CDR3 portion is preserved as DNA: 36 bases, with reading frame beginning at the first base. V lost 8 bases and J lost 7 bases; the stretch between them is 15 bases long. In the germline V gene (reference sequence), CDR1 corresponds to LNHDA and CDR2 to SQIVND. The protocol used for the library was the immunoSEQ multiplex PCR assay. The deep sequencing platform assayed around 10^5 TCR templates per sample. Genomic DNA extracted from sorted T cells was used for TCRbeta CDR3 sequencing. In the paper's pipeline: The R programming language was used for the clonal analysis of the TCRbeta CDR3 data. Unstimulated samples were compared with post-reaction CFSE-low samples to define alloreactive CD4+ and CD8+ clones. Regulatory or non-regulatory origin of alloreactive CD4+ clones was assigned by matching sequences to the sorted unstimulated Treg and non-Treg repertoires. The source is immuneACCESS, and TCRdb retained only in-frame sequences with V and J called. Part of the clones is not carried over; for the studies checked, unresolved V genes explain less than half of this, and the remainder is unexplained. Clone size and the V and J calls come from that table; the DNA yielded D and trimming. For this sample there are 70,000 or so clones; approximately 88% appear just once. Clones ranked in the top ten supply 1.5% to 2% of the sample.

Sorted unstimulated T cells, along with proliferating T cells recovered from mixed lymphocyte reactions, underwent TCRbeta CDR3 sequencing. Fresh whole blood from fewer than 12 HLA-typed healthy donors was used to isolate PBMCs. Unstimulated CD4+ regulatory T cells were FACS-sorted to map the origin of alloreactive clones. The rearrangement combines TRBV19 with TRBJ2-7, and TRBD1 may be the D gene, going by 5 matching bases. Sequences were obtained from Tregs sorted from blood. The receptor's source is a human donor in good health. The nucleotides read TGTGCCAGTTCCCAGGGCGTCGGTGAGCAGTACTTC. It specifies CASSQGVGEQYF.